This T cell receptor beta chain appears in the sequencing data of a study of T-cell memory formation after mild COVID-19. From 5'RACE with constant-segment primers came TCR alpha and TCR beta cDNA libraries that carried sample barcodes and UMIs. Each CDR3 protein gets one entry after TCRdb re-called the 5' RACE reads with MiXCR. The sample comprises about 240,000 distinct CDR3 sequences, 7.5% to 10% of which are singletons, and under 25% rests with the top ten. Trimming left V 10 bases short and J 0 bases short, with 9 bases between. This CDR3 is 12 amino acids long. Germline CDR1 MNHEY, CDR2 SVGAGI.

The chain carries TRBV6-5 and TRBJ1-1, with D perhaps matching TRBD1 (6 bases). The sequenced sample consisted of PBMCs or a T cell subset sorted from them (not recorded which). This sequence originates from a man younger than 30 who had mild COVID-19 (a few samples of this study predate the infection). Cell type and time point are not known. The CDR3 loop is CAIGGLNTEAFF. As DNA, the CDR3 is TGTGCCATCGGGGGGCTGAACACTGAAGCTTTCTTT.